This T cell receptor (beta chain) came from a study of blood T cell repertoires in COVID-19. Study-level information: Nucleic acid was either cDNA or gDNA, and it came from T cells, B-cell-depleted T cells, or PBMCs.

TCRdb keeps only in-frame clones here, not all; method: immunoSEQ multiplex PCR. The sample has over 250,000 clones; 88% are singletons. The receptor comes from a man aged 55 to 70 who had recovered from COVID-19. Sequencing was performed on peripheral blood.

CDR3 DNA: TGTGCCAGCAGTCCCGGACTAGCGGGTGAGCAGTTCTTC. Protein product: CASSPGLAGEQFF. J is TRBJ2-1 and V is TRBV7-3; 11 positions agree with TRBD2. The CDR3 loop spans 13 amino acids. V dropped 6 bases and J dropped 9; count of bases not matched to a gene: 4. CDR1 is SGHTA and CDR2 is FQGTGA in the germline V gene. Full variable domain (remainder filled in from reference TRBV7-3 and TRBJ2-1): GAGVSQTPSNKVTEKGKYVELRCDPISGHTALYWYRQSLGQGPEFLIYFQGTGAADDSGLPNDRFFAVRPEGSVSTLKIQRTERGDSAVYLCASSPGLAGEQFFGPGTRLTVL.